This TCR beta chain is drawn from a study of T cell repertoires in cytomegalovirus infection. TCRdb re-analysed the reads in MiXCR, keeping a single row per CDR3 protein. The table has approximately 220,000 distinct CDR3 sequences, 35% to 45% seen once; the top ten hold more than 50%. This CDR3 has 14 residues. Per the germline V gene, CDR1 is SGHTA and CDR2 is FQGTGA. This clonotype was detected ten times or more. Antigen specificity is unknown. The junction departs from the called germline gene at one end, perhaps through a read error. Sequencing was performed on CD8+ T cells from cultured PBMCs, taken from culture after CMV antigen stimulation. The TCR comes from a human donor in good health (CMV status not recorded). Some clones in this sample may be carry-over from other donors' samples. This chain uses TRBV7-3 with TRBJ2-3; perhaps TRBD2 as D (5 bases). CDR3 region: CASSLSGSTDTQYF. CDR3 DNA sequence: TGTGCCAGCAGTTTAAGTGGGAGTACAGATACGCAGTATTTT.